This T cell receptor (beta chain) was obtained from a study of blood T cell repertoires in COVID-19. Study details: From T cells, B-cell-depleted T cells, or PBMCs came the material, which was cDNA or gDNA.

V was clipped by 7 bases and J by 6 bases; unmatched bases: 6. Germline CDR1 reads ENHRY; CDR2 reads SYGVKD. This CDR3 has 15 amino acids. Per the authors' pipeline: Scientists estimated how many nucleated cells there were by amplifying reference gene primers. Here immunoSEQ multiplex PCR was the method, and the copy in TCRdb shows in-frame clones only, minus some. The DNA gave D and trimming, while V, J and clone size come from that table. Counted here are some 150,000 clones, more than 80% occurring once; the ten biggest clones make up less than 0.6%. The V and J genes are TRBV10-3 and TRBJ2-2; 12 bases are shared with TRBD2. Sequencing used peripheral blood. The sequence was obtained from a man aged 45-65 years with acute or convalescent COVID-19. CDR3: CAIKPTSGSAGELFF. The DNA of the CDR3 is TGTGCCATCAAACCGACTAGCGGGAGCGCCGGGGAGCTGTTTTTT.